The sequence of this T cell receptor (beta chain) was determined in a study of shared clonotypes between healthy human individuals. Whole-study context: A couple of women and three men aged 18 to 49 served as donors. Study results and limitations: Clonotypes not shared had lower generation probabilities than those common to all four donors. Researchers sampled only blood; tissue repertoires likely differ.

The CDR3 has 16 amino acids. The V gene's germline CDR1 is SGHRS and CDR2 YFSETQ. This clone was recorded only once. The antigen remains unidentified. Some clones are missing from TCRdb's copy, which holds only in-frame ones; the method was immunoSEQ multiplex PCR. The sample has approximately 1,000,000 clones, roughly 80% seen once; the top ten hold approximately 0.9%. Into CD45RA+ naive and CD45RA-negative memory subsets, the CD4+ cells were split. This chain uses TRBV5-1 with TRBJ2-5, with 9 bases matching TRBD1. The DNA end favors TRBJ2-7, so the J call may be wrong. The material sequenced was memory CD4+ T cells from PBMCs. The subset is: CD45RA-negative fraction. This sequence was found in a man between 18 and 29 years old in good health. Some clones in this sample may be carry-over from other donors' samples. This chain's CDR3 is CASSIQLQGASYEQYF. CDR3 nucleotide sequence: TGCGCCAGCAGCATTCAATTACAGGGGGCCTCCTACGAGCAGTACTTC.